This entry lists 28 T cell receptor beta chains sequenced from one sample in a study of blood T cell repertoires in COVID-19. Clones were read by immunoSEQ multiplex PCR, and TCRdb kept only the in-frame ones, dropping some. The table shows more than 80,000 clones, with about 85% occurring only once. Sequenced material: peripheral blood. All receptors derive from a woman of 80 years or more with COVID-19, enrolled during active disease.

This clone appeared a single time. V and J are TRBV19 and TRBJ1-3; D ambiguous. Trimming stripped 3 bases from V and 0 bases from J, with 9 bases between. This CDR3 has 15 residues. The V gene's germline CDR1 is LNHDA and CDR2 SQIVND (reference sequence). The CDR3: CASSIQARSGNTIYF. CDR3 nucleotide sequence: TGTGCCAGTAGTATCCAGGCCCGCTCTGGAAACACCATATATTTT.

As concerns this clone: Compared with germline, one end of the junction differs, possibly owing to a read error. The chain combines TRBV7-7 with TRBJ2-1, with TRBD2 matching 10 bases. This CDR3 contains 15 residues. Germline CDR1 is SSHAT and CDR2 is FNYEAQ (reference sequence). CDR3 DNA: TGTGCTAGCAGCTTAGGTAGCGGGGGGCCCGATGAGCAGTTCTTC. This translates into CASSLGSGGPDEQFF.

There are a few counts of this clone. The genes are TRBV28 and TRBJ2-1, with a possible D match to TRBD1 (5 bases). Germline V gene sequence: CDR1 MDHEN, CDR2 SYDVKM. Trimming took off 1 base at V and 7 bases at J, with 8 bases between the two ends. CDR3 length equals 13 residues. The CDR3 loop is CASSLLTENEQFF. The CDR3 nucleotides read TGTGCCAGCAGTTTATTGACAGAGAATGAGCAGTTCTTC.

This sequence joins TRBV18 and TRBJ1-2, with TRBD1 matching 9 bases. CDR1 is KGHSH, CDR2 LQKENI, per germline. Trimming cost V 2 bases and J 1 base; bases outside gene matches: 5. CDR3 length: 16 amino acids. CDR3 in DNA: TGTGCCAGCTCACCAACCCGGACAGGGGTTAACTATGGCTACACCTTC. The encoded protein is CASSPTRTGVNYGYTF.

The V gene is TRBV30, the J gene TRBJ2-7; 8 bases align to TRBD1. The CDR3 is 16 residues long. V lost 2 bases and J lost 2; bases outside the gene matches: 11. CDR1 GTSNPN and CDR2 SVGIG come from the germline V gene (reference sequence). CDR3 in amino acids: CAWSQGGGQGTYEQYF. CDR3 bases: TGTGCCTGGAGTCAAGGGGGAGGACAGGGCACCTACGAGCAGTACTTC.

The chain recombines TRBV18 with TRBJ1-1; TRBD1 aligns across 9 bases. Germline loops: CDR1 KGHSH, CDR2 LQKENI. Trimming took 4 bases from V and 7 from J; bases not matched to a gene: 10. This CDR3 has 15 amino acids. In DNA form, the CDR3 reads TGTGCCAGCTCACTCTCACAGGGGACAGGGATTGAAGCTTTCTTT. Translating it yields CASSLSQGTGIEAFF.

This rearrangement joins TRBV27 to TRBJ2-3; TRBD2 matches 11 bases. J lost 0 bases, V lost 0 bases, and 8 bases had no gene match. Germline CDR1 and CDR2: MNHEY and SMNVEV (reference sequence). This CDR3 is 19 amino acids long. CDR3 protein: CASSLSFAGLAESTDTQYF. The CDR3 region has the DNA TGTGCCAGCAGTTTATCATTCGCGGGACTAGCGGAGAGCACAGATACGCAGTATTTT.

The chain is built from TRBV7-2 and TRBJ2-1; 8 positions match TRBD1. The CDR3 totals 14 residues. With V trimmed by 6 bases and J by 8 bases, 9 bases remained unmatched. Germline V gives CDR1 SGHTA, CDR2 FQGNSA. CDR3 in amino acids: CASRLDRESHEQFF. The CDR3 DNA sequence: TGTGCCAGCAGATTGGACAGGGAGTCCCATGAGCAGTTCTTC.

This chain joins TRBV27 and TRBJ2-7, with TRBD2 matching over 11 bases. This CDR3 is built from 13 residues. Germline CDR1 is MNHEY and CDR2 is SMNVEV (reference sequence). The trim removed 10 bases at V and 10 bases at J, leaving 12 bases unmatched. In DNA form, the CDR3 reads TGTGCCACCGTAACGACTAGCGGGAATTTACAGTACTTC. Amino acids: CATVTTSGNLQYF.

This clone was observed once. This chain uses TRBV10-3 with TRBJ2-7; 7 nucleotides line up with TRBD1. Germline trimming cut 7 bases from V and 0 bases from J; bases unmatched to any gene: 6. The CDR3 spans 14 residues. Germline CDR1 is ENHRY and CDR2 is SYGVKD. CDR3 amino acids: CAIKGTASSYEQYF. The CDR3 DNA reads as TGTGCCATCAAGGGGACAGCAAGCTCCTACGAGCAGTACTTC.

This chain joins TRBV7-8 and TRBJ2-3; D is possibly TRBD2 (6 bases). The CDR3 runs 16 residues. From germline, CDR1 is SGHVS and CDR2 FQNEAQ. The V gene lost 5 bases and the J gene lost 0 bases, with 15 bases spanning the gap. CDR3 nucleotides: TGTGCCAGCAGCGCCCGGGACTGGTCTAGCACAGATACGCAGTATTTT. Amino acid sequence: CASSARDWSSTDTQYF.

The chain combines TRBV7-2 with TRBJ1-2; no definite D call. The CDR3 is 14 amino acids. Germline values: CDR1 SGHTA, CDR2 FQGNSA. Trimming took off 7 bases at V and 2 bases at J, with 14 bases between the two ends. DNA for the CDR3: TGTGCCAGCACCCTAGCGGCGGGAAACTATGGCTACACCTTC. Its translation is CASTLAAGNYGYTF.

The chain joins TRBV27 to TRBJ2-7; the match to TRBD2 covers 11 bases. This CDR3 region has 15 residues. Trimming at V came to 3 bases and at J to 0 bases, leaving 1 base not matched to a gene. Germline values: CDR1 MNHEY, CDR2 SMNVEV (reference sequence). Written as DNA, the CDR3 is TGTGCCAGCAGTTTGGGACTAGCGGACTCCTACGAGCAGTACTTC. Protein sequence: CASSLGLADSYEQYF.

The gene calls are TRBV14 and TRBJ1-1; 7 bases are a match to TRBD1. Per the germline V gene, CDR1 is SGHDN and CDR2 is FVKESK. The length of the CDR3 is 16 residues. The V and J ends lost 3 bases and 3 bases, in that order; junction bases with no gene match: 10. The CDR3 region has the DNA TGTGCCAGCAGCCAGATGACAGGGTGGCAGGACACTGAAGCTTTCTTT. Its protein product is CASSQMTGWQDTEAFF.

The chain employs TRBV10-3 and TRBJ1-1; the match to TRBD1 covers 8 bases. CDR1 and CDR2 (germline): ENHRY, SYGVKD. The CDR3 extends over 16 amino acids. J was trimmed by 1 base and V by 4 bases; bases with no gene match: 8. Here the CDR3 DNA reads TGTGCCATCAGTGGAGTGGTGGGGACAGGGAACACTGAAGCTTTCTTT. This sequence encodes CAISGVVGTGNTEAFF.

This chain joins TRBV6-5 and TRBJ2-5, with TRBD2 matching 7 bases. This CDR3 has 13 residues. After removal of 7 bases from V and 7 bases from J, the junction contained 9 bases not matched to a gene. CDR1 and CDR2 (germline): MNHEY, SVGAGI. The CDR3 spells CASKSSGGGTQYF. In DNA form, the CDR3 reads TGTGCCAGCAAGTCTAGCGGAGGAGGGACCCAGTACTTC.

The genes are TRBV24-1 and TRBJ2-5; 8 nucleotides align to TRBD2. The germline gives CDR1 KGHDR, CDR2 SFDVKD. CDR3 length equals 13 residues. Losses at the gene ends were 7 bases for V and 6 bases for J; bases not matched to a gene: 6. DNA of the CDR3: TGTGCCACCAGCGGGAGGGCCGGGAAGACCCAGTACTTC. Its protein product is CATSGRAGKTQYF.

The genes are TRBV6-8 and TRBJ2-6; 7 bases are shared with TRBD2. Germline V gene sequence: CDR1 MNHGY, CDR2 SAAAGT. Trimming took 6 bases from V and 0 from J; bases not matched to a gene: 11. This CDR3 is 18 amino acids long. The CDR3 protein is CASRAGRGPSSGANVLTF. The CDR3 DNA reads TGTGCCAGCAGAGCGGGGAGGGGCCCTAGCTCTGGGGCCAACGTCCTGACTTTC.

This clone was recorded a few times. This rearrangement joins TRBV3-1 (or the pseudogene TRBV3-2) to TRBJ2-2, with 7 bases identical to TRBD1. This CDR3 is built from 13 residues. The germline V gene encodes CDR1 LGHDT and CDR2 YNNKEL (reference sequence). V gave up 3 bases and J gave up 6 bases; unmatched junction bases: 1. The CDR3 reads CASSQTGSGELFF. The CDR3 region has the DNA TGTGCCAGCAGCCAGACAGGGTCCGGGGAGCTGTTTTTT.

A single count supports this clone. CDR3: CASSLGPGQGSSYEQYF. CDR3 DNA sequence: TGCGCCAGCAGCTTGGGCCCCGGACAGGGAAGCTCCTACGAGCAGTACTTC. The chain employs TRBV5-1 and TRBJ2-7; 8 bases fit TRBD1. Germline V gene data show CDR1 as SGHRS and CDR2 as YFSETQ. Trimming took 0 bases from V and 0 from J; bases not matched to a gene: 8. This CDR3 region has 17 residues.

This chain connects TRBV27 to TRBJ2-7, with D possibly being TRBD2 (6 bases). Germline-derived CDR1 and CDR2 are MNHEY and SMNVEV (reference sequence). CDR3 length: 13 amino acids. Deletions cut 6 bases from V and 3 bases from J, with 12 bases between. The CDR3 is CASSFRRGYEQYF. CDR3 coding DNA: TGTGCCAGCAGCTTCAGGAGGGGCTACGAGCAGTACTTC.

As DNA, the CDR3 is TGCGCCAGCAGCTTGGGTAGGCGGGGAGGGGATGAAAAACTGTTTTTT. It codes for CASSLGRRGGDEKLFF. The J gene is TRBJ1-4, the V gene TRBV5-1; the D gene is possibly TRBD1 (5 bases). The CDR3 covers 16 residues. Germline V gene data show CDR1 as SGHRS and CDR2 as YFSETQ. Between the trimmed V and J ends, which lost 0 bases and 6 bases, there was a span of 15 bases.

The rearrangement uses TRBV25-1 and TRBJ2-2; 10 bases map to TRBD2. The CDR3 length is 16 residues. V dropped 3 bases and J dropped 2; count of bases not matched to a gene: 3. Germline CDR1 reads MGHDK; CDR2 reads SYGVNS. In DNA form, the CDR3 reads TGTGCCAGCAGTGATAGCGGGAGGATTAACACCGGGGAGCTGTTTTTT. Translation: CASSDSGRINTGELFF.

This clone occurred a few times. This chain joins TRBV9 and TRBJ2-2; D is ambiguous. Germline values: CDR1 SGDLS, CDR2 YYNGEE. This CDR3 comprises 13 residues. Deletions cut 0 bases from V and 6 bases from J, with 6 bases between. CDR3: CASSVASPGELFF. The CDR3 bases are TGTGCCAGCAGCGTAGCTTCCCCCGGGGAGCTGTTTTTT.

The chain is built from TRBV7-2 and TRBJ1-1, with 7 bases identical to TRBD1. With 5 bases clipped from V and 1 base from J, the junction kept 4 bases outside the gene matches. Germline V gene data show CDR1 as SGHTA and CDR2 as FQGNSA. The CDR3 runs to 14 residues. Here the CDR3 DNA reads TGTGCCAGCAGCGCCGGGACAGCGAACACTGAAGCTTTCTTT. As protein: CASSAGTANTEAFF.

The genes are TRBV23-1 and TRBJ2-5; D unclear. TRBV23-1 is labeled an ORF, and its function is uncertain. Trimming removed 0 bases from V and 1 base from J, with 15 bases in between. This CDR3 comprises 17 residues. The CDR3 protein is CASSQSINSNFQETQYF. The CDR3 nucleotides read TGCGCCAGCAGTCAATCAATTAACAGCAACTTCCAAGAGACCCAGTACTTC.

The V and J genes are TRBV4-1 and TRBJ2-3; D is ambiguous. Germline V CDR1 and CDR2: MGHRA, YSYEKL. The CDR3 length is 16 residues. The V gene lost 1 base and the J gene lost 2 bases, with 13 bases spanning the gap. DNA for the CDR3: TGCGCCAGCAGCCAAGGACGCAGGCGCCCCACAGATACGCAGTATTTT. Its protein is CASSQGRRRPTDTQYF.

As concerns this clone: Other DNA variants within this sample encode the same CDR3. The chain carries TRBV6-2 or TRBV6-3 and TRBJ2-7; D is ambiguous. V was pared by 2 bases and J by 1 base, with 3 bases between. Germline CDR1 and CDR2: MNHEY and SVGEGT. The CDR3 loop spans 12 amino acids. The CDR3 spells CASSYRSYEQYF. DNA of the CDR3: TGTGCCAGCAGTTACCGTTCCTACGAGCAGTACTTC.